The entry that follows covers one TCR beta chain sequence. Those enrolled, adults aged roughly 18 to 89 years, came from about 24 US areas. Clinical history as reported by participants underpinned cohort assignment. The sample comes from a study of blood T cell repertoires in COVID-19. Study at large: Sources were T cells, B-cell-depleted T cells, or PBMCs; the material itself was cDNA or gDNA.

The table came from immunoSEQ multiplex PCR; TCRdb's copy has only in-frame clones and leaves some out. Of 200,000 to 300,000 clones listed, 75% to 85% were seen once; the top ten hold approximately 9.1%. V lost 8 bases, J lost 6 bases, and 5 bases stayed unmatched. CDR3 length equals 13 residues. Germline-derived CDR1 and CDR2 are ENHRY and SYGVKD. The material sequenced was PBMCs or T cells enriched from blood (not recorded which). The V gene is TRBV10-3, the J gene TRBJ2-1; 9 bases match TRBD2. The TCR originated in a woman aged 50 to 60 with acute COVID-19. In DNA form, the CDR3 reads TGTGCCATCGGGACTAGCTCCAGCAATGAGCAGTTCTTC. The encoded protein is CAIGTSSSNEQFF.